This TCR beta chain derives from a study of OX40 agonist ivuxolimab in advanced cancers. Repertoires were generated with immunoSEQ multiplex PCR, while TCRdb's copy carries only in-frame clones and drops some. This table holds fewer than 60,000 clones, 82% found once. Autoimmune disease history or systemic immunosuppression excluded patients. In germline, CDR1 is WSHSY, CDR2 SAAADI. The V gene end was trimmed by 6 bases and the J gene end by 2 bases; junction bases not matched to a gene: 3. The CDR3 runs 14 residues. Sequencing used CD4+ or CD8+ T cells sorted from blood, obtained in a trial of the OX40 agonist ivuxolimab. The chain combines TRBV10-2 with TRBJ1-2; TRBD1 matches 10 bases. The TCR originated in an adult with an advanced solid tumor such as melanoma, head and neck, liver or kidney cancer. In DNA form, the CDR3 reads TGCGCCAGCAGCCGGACAGGGGGAAACTATGGCTACACCTTC. It yields the protein CASSRTGGNYGYTF.